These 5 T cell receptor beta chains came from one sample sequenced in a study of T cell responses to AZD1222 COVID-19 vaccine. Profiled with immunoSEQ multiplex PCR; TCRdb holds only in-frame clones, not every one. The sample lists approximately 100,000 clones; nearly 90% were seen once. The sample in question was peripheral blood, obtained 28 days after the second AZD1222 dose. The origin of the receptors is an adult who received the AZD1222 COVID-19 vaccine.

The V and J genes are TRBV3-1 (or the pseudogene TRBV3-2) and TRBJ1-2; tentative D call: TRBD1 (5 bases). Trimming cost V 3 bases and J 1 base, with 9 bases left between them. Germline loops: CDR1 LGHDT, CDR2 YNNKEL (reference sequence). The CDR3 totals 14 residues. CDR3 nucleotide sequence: TGTGCCAGCAGCCAGGCCCAGGGTAACTATGGCTACACCTTC. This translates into CASSQAQGNYGYTF.

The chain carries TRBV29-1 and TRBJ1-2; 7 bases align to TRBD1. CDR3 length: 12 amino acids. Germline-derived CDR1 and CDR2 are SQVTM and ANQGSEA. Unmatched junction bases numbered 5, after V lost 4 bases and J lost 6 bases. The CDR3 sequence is CSVVEGANGYTF. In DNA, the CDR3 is TGCAGCGTTGTTGAGGGGGCGAATGGCTACACCTTC.

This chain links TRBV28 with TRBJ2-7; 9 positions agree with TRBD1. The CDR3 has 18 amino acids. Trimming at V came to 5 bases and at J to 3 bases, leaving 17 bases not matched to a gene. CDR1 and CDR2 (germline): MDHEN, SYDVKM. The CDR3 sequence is CASSPLRGNRGPIYEQYF. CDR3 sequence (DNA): TGTGCCAGCAGTCCCCTCCGGGGGAACAGGGGGCCCATCTACGAGCAGTACTTC.

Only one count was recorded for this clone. The CDR3 DNA follows: TGTGCCAGCAGCCTGACAGGGGGAACCTACGAGCAGTACTTC. It is translated as CASSLTGGTYEQYF. This chain uses TRBV28 with TRBJ2-7; 9 bases are shared with TRBD1. Germline V gene sequence: CDR1 MDHEN, CDR2 SYDVKM. The J segment lost 2 bases and the V segment lost 6 bases, leaving 5 bases of the junction unmatched. The CDR3 totals 14 residues.

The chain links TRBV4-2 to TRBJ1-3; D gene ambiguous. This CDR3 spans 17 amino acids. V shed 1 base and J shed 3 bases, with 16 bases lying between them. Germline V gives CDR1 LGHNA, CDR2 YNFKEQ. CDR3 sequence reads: CASSQVGDLHRGNTIYF. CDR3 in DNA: TGTGCCAGCAGCCAAGTCGGGGATCTACACCGTGGAAACACCATATATTTT.